One and the same sample provided the 14 T cell receptor beta chains below, sequenced in a study of T cells in Graves' hyperthyroidism and ophthalmopathy. Amplification of TCR beta CDR3 regions used RNA as the template. An initial round of RT-PCR targeting the TCR CDR3 relied on the HTBI primer set. In TCRdb, the multiplex PCR reads were re-called with MiXCR into one record per CDR3 protein. Of roughly 510,000 distinct CDR3 sequences detected, less than 25% appear once; the ten largest clones hold around 27%. Sequencing was done on a sample of blood. The receptors come from a man aged 18-30 years with Graves' hyperthyroidism.

The chain carries TRBV6-2 or TRBV6-3 and TRBJ2-7; possible D gene TRBD2, 5 bases. V lost 5 bases, J lost 3 bases, and 14 bases lay in between. Germline CDR1 and CDR2: MNHEY and SVGEGT. The CDR3 covers 14 residues. DNA of the CDR3: TGTGCCAGCAGTCGCGACGGGAACTACTACGAGCAGTACTTC. It translates to CASSRDGNYYEQYF.

This chain connects TRBV24-1 to TRBJ1-2, with 7 bases matching TRBD1. CDR1 and CDR2 (germline): KGHDR, SFDVKD. The CDR3 has 17 amino acids. The J segment lost 4 bases and the V segment lost 5 bases, leaving 15 bases of the junction unmatched. The CDR3 bases are TGTGCCACCAGTGCCCACAGGGGATGGACAGAGGCCTATGGCTACACCTTC. Its protein is CATSAHRGWTEAYGYTF.

The chain combines TRBV5-6 with TRBJ1-1, with 8 nucleotides matching TRBD1. CDR3 length: 14 residues. Germline loops: CDR1 SGHDT, CDR2 YYEEEE. The V segment lost 3 bases and the J segment 2 bases; nucleotides outside the gene matches: 3. CDR3 nucleotide sequence: TGTGCCAGCAGCTGGGGACAGGTCAACACTGAAGCTTTCTTT. Translating it yields CASSWGQVNTEAFF. Filled out from reference TRBV5-6 and TRBJ1-1, the complete variable domain reads DAGVTQSPTHLIKTRGQQVTLRCSPKSGHDTVSWYQQALGQGPQFIFQYYEEEERQRGNFPDRFSGHQFPNYSSELNVNALLLGDSALYLCASSWGQVNTEAFFGQGTRLTVV.

The chain's CDR3 is CSARDRQGDQPQHF. In nucleotides, the CDR3 is TGCAGTGCTAGAGATCGACAGGGGGACCAGCCCCAGCATTTT. The J gene is TRBJ1-5, the V gene TRBV20-1; 9 bases match TRBD1. Germline loops: CDR1 DFQATT, CDR2 SNEGSKA (reference sequence). CDR3 length equals 14 residues. The trim removed 0 bases at V and 7 bases at J, leaving 4 bases unmatched.

The chain is built from TRBV6-1 and TRBJ1-5; 9 positions agree with TRBD1. Germline V lookup: CDR1 MNHNS, CDR2 SASEGT. The CDR3 has 16 amino acids. J was trimmed by 2 bases and V by 6 bases; bases with no gene match: 8. The CDR3 sequence is CASSVQGARGNQPQHF. The CDR3 DNA reads as TGTGCCAGCAGCGTACAGGGGGCTCGGGGCAATCAGCCCCAGCATTTT.

This clonotype was counted ten times or more. The chain combines TRBV6-2 or TRBV6-3 with TRBJ2-5, with TRBD2 identical over 8 bases. V lost 7 bases and J lost 5; bases outside the gene matches: 12. The CDR3 loop spans 15 amino acids. Germline loops: CDR1 MNHEY, CDR2 SVGEGT. The CDR3 DNA reads as TGTGCCAGCATGAGGCGACTAGCGTCTTTGGAGACCCAGTACTTC. It is translated as CASMRRLASLETQYF.

In this sample, this clonotype turned up many times. This chain connects TRBV19 to TRBJ1-1; possibly TRBD1 for D (5 bases). V was clipped by 3 bases and J by 13 bases, with 21 bases between them. CDR3 length: 14 residues. CDR1 LNHDA and CDR2 SQIVND come from the germline V gene (reference sequence). CDR3 coding DNA: TGTGCCAGTAGTATCCAGGCCCGGGACGGAAATGTTTTCTTT. This sequence encodes CASSIQARDGNVFF.

This clonotype has ten or more counts. This chain uses TRBV12-3 or TRBV12-4 with TRBJ2-5, with TRBD1 matching 8 bases. The ends lost 7 bases at V and 4 bases at J; junction bases unmatched: 5. The CDR3 spans 13 residues. CDR3 sequence reads: CASTLDRGETQYF. The CDR3, as DNA: TGTGCCAGCACCCTCGACAGGGGAGAGACCCAGTACTTC.

The CDR3 loop reads CASSLNTGWHEQYF. Here the CDR3 DNA reads TGTGCCAGCAGTTTAAATACAGGGTGGCACGAGCAGTACTTC. The chain carries TRBV28 and TRBJ2-7, with D perhaps TRBD1 (6 bases). The CDR3 is made up of 14 amino acids. With 2 bases removed from V and 5 bases from J, the gap between germline ends came to 13 bases. The germline V gene encodes CDR1 MDHEN and CDR2 SYDVKM. Drawing the rest from reference TRBV28 and TRBJ2-7, the complete variable domain is DVKVTQSSRYLVKRTGEKVFLECVQDMDHENMFWYRQDPGLGLRLIYFSYDVKMKEKGDIPEGYSVSREKKERFSLILESASTNQTSMYLCASSLNTGWHEQYFGPGTRLTVT.

In its sample, this clonotype was seen many times. V usage is TRBV19 and J usage is TRBJ1-2; D is uncertain. The germline V and J ends were trimmed by 6 bases and 5 bases, with 16 bases remaining between them. CDR1 is LNHDA, CDR2 SQIVND, per germline (reference sequence). The CDR3 spans 14 residues. CDR3 sequence: CASRSDQAKYGYTF. The CDR3 bases are TGTGCCAGTAGAAGTGACCAAGCGAAATATGGCTACACCTTC.

The CDR3: CASSADTHTGELFF. The DNA for the CDR3 is TGTGCCAGCAGTGCTGACACGCACACCGGGGAGCTGTTTTTT. The genes are TRBV6-1 and TRBJ2-2; D ambiguous. V was cut by 4 bases and J by 3 bases, with 9 bases left in between. Germline loops: CDR1 MNHNS, CDR2 SASEGT. The CDR3 contains 14 residues.

J is TRBJ1-5 and V is TRBV19; D gene unclear. Germline V gene data show CDR1 as LNHDA and CDR2 as SQIVND (reference sequence). The CDR3 loop spans 17 amino acids. The V end lost 3 bases, the J end lost 0 bases, and 15 bases lay between the germline ends. The CDR3 protein is CASSITTVQPSNQPQHF. CDR3 DNA sequence: TGTGCCAGTAGTATTACCACTGTACAGCCTAGCAATCAGCCCCAGCATTTT.

This clonotype was detected only a few times. The genes are TRBV12-3 or TRBV12-4 and TRBJ1-2; D ambiguous. The germline V and J ends were trimmed by 3 bases and 1 base, with 9 bases remaining between them. The CDR3 has 14 amino acids. The CDR3 sequence: CASSFGSLNYGYTF. Here the CDR3 DNA reads TGTGCCAGCAGTTTCGGGTCACTTAACTATGGCTACACCTTC.

There are many counts of this clonotype. CDR3 nucleotide sequence: TGTGCCAGCAGCTTAGTTCGGGGTTTGAACACTGAAGCTTTCTTT. It encodes CASSLVRGLNTEAFF. This rearrangement joins TRBV11-2 to TRBJ1-1, with no clear D. The CDR3 length is 15 residues. Germline CDR1 is SGHAT and CDR2 is FQNNGV. The ends were cut back, 1 base at V and 0 bases at J, with 9 bases in the middle.